A single T cell receptor (beta chain) is shown here with its context. The antigen is not known. This CDR3 comprises 16 residues. The germline gives CDR1 SGHNT, CDR2 YYREEE (reference sequence). Trimming left V 4 bases short and J 3 bases short, with 18 bases between. After 5'RACE with constant-segment primers, TCR alpha and TCR beta cDNA libraries carrying sample barcodes and UMIs were obtained. Each CDR3 protein gets one entry after TCRdb re-called the 5' RACE reads with MiXCR. The sample has approximately 260,000 distinct CDR3 sequences; 16% are singletons. This sample stems from a study of T-cell memory formation after mild COVID-19. On the study more broadly: TCR clustering was largely donor specific.

Study observations and caveats: Second-wave clones peaking on day 37 lacked confirmed SARS-CoV-2 specificity.

The material sequenced was PBMCs or a T cell subset sorted from them (not recorded which). The source is a man younger than 30 who had mild COVID-19 (a few samples of this study predate the infection). Cell type and time point are not known. The V and J genes are TRBV5-4 and TRBJ2-3; D is unclear. CDR3 DNA: TGTGCCAGCAGCCCATCTACCGTGCTAGGGACAGATACGCAGTATTTT. Its protein is CASSPSTVLGTDTQYF.